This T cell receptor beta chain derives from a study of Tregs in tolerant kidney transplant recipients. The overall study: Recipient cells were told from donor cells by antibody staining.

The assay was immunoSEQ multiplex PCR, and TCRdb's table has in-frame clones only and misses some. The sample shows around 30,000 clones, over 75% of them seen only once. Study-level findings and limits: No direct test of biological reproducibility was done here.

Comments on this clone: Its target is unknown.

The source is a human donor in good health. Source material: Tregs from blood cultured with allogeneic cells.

This CDR3 reads CASSQGLASGNTGELFF. The DNA of the CDR3 is TGTGCCAGCAGCCAAGGGCTGGCTAGCGGGAACACCGGGGAGCTGTTTTTT. The genes are TRBV4-2 and TRBJ2-2; the match to TRBD2 covers 7 bases. Germline assignment: CDR1 LGHNA and CDR2 YNFKEQ. This CDR3 has 17 residues. Trimming cost V 1 base and J 1 base; bases outside gene matches: 6.